This TCR beta chain was identified during a study of CD8+CD57+ T cells in acquired aplastic anemia. Many counts were recorded for this clonotype. TCR beta VDJ and CDR3 profiles were obtained from a genomic DNA template. Each CDR3 protein is one row after TCRdb ran MiXCR on the reads. Of around 150,000 distinct CDR3 sequences listed, approximately 40% are singletons. There are 15 residues in the CDR3. Looked up from germline, CDR1 is DFQATT and CDR2 is SNEGSKA (reference sequence). The V gene lost 2 bases and the J gene lost 0 bases, with 13 bases spanning the gap. The V and J genes are TRBV20-1 and TRBJ1-1, with D possibly being TRBD1 (5 bases). The sample was sorted CD4+, CD8+, or CD8+CD57+ T cells (not recorded which) from PBMCs. This clonotype was obtained from a human donor in good health. CDR3 DNA: TGCAGTGCTAGACGGTATCAGGGCATGAACACTGAAGCTTTCTTT. Residues: CSARRYQGMNTEAFF.